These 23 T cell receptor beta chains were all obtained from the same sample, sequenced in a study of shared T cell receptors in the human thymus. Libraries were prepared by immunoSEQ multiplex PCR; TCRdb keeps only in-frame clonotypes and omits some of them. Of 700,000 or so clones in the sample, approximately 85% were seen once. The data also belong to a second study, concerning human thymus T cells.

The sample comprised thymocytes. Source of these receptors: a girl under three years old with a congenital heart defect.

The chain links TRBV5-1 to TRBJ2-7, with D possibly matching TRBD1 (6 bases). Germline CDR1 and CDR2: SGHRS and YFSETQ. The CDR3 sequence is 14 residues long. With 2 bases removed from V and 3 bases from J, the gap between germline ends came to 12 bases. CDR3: CASSFYRVNYEQYF. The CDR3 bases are TGCGCCAGCAGCTTTTACAGGGTGAACTACGAGCAGTACTTC.

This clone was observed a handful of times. The CDR3 nucleotides are TGTGCCAGCAGCGCTAACCGACAGGGTAAGGTGGATTCACCCCTCCACTTT. Its translation is CASSANRQGKVDSPLHF. V usage is TRBV9 and J usage is TRBJ1-6; 7 bases match TRBD1. The germline gives CDR1 SGDLS, CDR2 YYNGEE. Germline trimming cut 3 bases from V and 8 bases from J; bases unmatched to any gene: 14. This CDR3 comprises 17 residues.

The CDR3 nucleotides read TGTGCCAGCAGCCTCACCTACAGGGGCAATCAGCCCCAGCATTTT. This translates into CASSLTYRGNQPQHF. The chain carries TRBV6-6 and TRBJ1-5; maybe TRBD1 (6 bases). Trimming cost V 6 bases and J 2 bases, with 14 bases left between them. CDR1 is MNHNY, CDR2 SVGAGI, per germline (reference sequence). This CDR3 has 15 residues.

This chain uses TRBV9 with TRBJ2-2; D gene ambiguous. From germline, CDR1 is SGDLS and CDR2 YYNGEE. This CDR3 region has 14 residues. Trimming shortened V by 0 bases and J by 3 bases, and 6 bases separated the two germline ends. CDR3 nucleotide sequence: TGTGCCAGCAGCGTAGGGCCGTACACCGGGGAGCTGTTTTTT. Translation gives CASSVGPYTGELFF.

The CDR3 coding sequence is TGTGCCACCAGCAGACGTAGACAGGGGGGGACTAGGTGGACTGAAGCTTTCTTT. It yields the protein CATSRRRQGGTRWTEAFF. J is TRBJ1-1 and V is TRBV15; TRBD1 agrees at 9 bases. The CDR3 is 18 residues long. Germline loops: CDR1 LNHNV, CDR2 YYDKDF (reference sequence). The J segment lost 5 bases and the V segment lost 2 bases, leaving 15 bases of the junction unmatched. The complete variable domain, with remaining parts taken from reference TRBV15 and TRBJ1-1, reads DAMVIQNPRYQVTQFGKPVTLSCSQTLNHNVMYWYQQKSSQAPKLLFHYYDKDFNNEADTPDNFQSRRPNTSFCFLDIRSPGLGDTAMYLCATSRRRQGGTRWTEAFFGQGTRLTVV.

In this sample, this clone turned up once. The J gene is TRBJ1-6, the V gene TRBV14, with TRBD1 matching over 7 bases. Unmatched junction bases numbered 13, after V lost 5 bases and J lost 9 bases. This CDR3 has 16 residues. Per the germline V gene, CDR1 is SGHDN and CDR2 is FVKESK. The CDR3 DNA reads TGTGCCAGCAGCAGGGACAGAAGCCCTTTGGGTTCACCCCTCCACTTT. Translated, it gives CASSRDRSPLGSPLHF.

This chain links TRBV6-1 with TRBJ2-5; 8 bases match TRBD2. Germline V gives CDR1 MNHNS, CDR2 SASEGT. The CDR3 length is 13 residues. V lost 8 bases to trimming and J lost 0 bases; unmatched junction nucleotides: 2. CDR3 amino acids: CASWRGDQETQYF. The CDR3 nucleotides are TGTGCCAGCTGGCGGGGGGACCAAGAGACCCAGTACTTC.

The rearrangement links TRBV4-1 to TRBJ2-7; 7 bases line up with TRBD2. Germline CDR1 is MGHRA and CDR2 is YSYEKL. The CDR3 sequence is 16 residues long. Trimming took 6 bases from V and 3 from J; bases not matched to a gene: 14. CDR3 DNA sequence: TGCGCCAGCAGTTACTGGCCCGGGGGGTCGGACTACGAGCAGTACTTC. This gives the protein CASSYWPGGSDYEQYF.

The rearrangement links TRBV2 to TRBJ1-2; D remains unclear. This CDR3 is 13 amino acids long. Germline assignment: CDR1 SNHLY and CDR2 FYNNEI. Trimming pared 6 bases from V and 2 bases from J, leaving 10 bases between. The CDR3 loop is CASRVARNYGYTF. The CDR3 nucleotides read TGTGCCAGCAGAGTAGCTCGGAACTATGGCTACACCTTC.

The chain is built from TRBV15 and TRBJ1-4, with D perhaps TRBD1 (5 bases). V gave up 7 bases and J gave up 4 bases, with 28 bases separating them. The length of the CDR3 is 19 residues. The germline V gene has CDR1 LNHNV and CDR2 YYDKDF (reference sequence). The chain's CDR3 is CATKKFARVSDLGNEKLFF. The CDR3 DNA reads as TGTGCCACCAAAAAGTTTGCCAGGGTCTCTGACTTAGGTAATGAAAAACTGTTTTTT.

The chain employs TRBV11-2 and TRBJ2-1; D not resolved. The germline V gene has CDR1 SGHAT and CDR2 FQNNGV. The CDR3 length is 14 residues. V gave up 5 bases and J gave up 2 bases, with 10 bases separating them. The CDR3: CASSEKSTYNEQFF. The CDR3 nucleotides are TGTGCCAGCAGCGAGAAATCGACCTACAATGAGCAGTTCTTC.

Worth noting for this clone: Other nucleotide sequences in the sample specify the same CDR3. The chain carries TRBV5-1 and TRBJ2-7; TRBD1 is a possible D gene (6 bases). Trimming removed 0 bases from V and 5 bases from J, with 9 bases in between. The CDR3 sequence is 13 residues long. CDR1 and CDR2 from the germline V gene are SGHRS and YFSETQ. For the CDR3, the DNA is TGCGCCAGCAGCTTGGGGCAGGGGAACGAGCAGTACTTC. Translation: CASSLGQGNEQYF.

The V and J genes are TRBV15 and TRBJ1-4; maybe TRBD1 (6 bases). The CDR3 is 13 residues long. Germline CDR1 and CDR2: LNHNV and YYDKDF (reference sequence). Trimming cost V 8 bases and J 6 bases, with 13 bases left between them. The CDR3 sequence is CATGQGRDEKLFF. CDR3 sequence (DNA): TGTGCCACCGGTCAGGGGAGGGATGAAAAACTGTTTTTT.

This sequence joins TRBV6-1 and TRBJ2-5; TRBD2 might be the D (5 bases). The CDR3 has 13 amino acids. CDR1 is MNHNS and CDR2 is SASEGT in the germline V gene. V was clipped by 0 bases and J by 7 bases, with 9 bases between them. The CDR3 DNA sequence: TGTGCCAGCAGTGAAGCCGGGGTGGGGACCCAGTACTTC. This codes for CASSEAGVGTQYF.

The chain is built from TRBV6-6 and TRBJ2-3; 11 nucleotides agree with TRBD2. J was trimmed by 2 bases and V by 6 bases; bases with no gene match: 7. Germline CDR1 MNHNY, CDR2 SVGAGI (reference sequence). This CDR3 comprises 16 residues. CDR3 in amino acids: CASSCSGGGATDTQYF. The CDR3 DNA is TGTGCCAGCAGCTGTAGCGGGGGGGGCGCCACAGATACGCAGTATTTT.

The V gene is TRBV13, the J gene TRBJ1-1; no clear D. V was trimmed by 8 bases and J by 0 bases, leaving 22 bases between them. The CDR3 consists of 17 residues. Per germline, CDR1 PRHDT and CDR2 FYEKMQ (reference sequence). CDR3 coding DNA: TGTGCCAGCCGTCCGCAGCGTGATAGGAAAATGAACACTGAAGCTTTCTTT. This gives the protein CASRPQRDRKMNTEAFF.

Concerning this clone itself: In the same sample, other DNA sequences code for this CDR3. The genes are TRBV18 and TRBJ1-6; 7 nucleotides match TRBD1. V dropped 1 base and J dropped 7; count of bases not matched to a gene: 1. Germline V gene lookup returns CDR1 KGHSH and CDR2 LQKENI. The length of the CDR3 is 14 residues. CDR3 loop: CASSPQGANSPLHF. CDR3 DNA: TGTGCCAGCTCACCACAGGGGGCAAATTCACCCCTCCACTTT.

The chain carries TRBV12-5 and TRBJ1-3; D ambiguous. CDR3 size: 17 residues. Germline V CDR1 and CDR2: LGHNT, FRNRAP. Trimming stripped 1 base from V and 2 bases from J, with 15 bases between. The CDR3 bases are TGTGCTAGTGGTTTGGGGCGCTACACCGGGACTGGAAACACCATATATTTT. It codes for CASGLGRYTGTGNTIYF.

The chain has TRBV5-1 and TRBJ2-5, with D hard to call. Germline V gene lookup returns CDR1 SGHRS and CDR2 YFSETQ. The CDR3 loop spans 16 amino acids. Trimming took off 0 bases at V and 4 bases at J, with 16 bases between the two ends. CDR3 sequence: CASSLVSPLGPETQYF. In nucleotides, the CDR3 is TGCGCCAGCAGCTTGGTCTCACCCCTAGGCCCAGAGACCCAGTACTTC.

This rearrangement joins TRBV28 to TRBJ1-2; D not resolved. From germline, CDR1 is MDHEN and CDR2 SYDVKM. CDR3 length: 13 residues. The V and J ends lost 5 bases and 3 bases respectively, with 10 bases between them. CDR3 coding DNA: TGTGCCAGCAGTCCTGAGTACTACTATGGCTACACCTTC. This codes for CASSPEYYYGYTF.

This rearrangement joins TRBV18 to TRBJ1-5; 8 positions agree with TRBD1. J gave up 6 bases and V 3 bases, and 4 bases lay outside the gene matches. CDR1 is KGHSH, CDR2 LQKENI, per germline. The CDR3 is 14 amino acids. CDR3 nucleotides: TGTGCCAGCTCACCTTCAGGGGGCTGTCAGCCCCAGCATTTT. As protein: CASSPSGGCQPQHF.

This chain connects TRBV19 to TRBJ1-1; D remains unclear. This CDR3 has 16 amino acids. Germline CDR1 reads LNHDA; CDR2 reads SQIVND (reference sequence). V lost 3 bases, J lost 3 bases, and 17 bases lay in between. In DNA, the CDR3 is TGTGCCAGTAGTATCGTTCGGGGTTGGCGGGACACTGAAGCTTTCTTT. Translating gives CASSIVRGWRDTEAFF.

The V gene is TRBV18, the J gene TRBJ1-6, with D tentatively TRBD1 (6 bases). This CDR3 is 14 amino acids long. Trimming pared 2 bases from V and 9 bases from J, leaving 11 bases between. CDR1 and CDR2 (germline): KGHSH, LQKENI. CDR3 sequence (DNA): TGTGCCAGCTCACCAGTAGGGGGGGGTTCACCCCTCCACTTT. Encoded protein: CASSPVGGGSPLHF.